This TCR beta chain originates from a study of OX40 agonist ivuxolimab in advanced cancers. Study results and caveats: The study found that CD8+ T cells averaged more expanded clones than CD4+.

Note on this clone: Its antigen is unidentified.

TCRdb keeps only in-frame clones here, not all; method: immunoSEQ multiplex PCR. The data show around 68,000 clones, about nine tenths seen once. The V and J ends lost 1 base and 3 bases respectively, with 1 base between them. CDR1 and CDR2 from the germline V gene are SGHAT and FQNNGV. The CDR3 runs to 11 residues. The TCR originated in an adult with an advanced solid tumor such as melanoma, head and neck, liver or kidney cancer. The rearrangement uses TRBV11-2 and TRBJ2-7, with no clear D. The source was CD4+ or CD8+ T cells sorted from blood, collected in a trial of the OX40 agonist ivuxolimab. CDR3 DNA: TGTGCCAGCAGCTTAGTCTACGAGCAGTACTTC. Translation: CASSLVYEQYF. Complete variable domain (other parts from reference TRBV11-2 and TRBJ2-7): EAGVAQSPRYKIIEKRQSVAFWCNPISGHATLYWYQQILGQGPKLLIQFQNNGVVDDSQLPKDRFSAERLKGVDSTLKIQPAKLEDSAVYLCASSLVYEQYFGPGTRLTVT.